These T cell receptor beta chains were read from a single sample in a study of spatial heterogeneity in lung cancer. TCRdb reanalysed the 5' RACE reads using MiXCR and keeps one entry per CDR3 protein. The sample carries around 47,000 distinct CDR3 sequences, more than 6.5% recorded once. The specimen was PBMCs, collected at follow-up. The receptor source for this set is a female donor with early-stage non-small cell lung cancer. Both conserved end residues are trimmed from each CDR3. The size entry is marked missing in some rows and otherwise reads once, few, many or a size class.

V gene: TRBV6-1
J gene: TRBJ2-2
clone size: many
CDR3 protein: ASKRDGQANTGELF

V gene: TRBV2
J gene: TRBJ1-5
clone size: many
CDR3 protein: ASSEIATGNQPQH

V gene: TRBV20-1
J gene: TRBJ1-2
clone size: few
CDR3 protein: SATGDSGGYT

V gene: TRBV7-2
J gene: TRBJ2-3
clone size: medium-sized
CDR3 protein: ASSFSGATDTQY

V gene: TRBV14
J gene: TRBJ2-2
clone size: many
CDR3 protein: ASSRNSGDTGELF

V gene: TRBV4-1
J gene: TRBJ1-5
clone size: many
CDR3 protein: ASSWEGDQPQH

V gene: TRBV7-2
J gene: TRBJ1-1
clone size: NA
CDR3 protein: ASSPSTANTEAF

V gene: TRBV11-2
J gene: TRBJ1-1
clone size: many
CDR3 protein: ASSLSDMGKTEAF

V gene: TRBV20-1
J gene: TRBJ2-5
clone size: NA
CDR3 protein: SAMRNSGARETQY

V gene: TRBV6-2/TRBV6-3
J gene: TRBJ1-2
clone size: few
CDR3 protein: ASSYSTYGYT

V gene: TRBV19
J gene: TRBJ1-2
clone size: many
CDR3 protein: ATTTGFGFPGYT

V gene: TRBV5-4
J gene: TRBJ2-7
clone size: few
CDR3 protein: ASSSPYEQY

V gene: TRBV4-2
J gene: TRBJ2-7
clone size: NA
CDR3 protein: ASSHFGGVESYEQY

V gene: TRBV20-1
J gene: TRBJ1-2
clone size: few
CDR3 protein: SARDDRAEGGYT

V gene: TRBV7-2
J gene: TRBJ2-2
clone size: many
CDR3 protein: ASSQPQGVGELF

V gene: TRBV12-3/TRBV12-4
J gene: TRBJ1-2
clone size: few
CDR3 protein: ASRSRDRVNYGYT

V gene: TRBV7-9
J gene: TRBJ1-2
clone size: many
CDR3 protein: ASSSGPASDYT

V gene: TRBV12-3/TRBV12-4
J gene: TRBJ1-1
clone size: many
CDR3 protein: ASSFRGGSNTEAF

V gene: TRBV24-1
J gene: TRBJ2-3
clone size: NA
CDR3 protein: ATSDSAASGVEDTQY

V gene: TRBV5-8
J gene: TRBJ2-5
clone size: few
CDR3 protein: ASSAPFERGFKETQY

V gene: TRBV20-1
J gene: TRBJ1-6
clone size: many
CDR3 protein: SAQEANRGLNSPLH

V gene: TRBV5-1
J gene: TRBJ2-1
clone size: few
CDR3 protein: ASSVGDGSYNEQF

V gene: TRBV7-9
J gene: TRBJ2-1
clone size: many
CDR3 protein: ASSPRDRGIEQF

V gene: TRBV7-9
J gene: TRBJ1-5
clone size: many
CDR3 protein: ASSPSGSNQPQH

V gene: TRBV29-1
J gene: TRBJ1-2
clone size: many
CDR3 protein: SVGKSGGGYGYT

V gene: TRBV27
J gene: TRBJ2-3
clone size: many
CDR3 protein: ASSTLAGGLTDTQY

V gene: TRBV5-1
J gene: TRBJ2-5
clone size: few
CDR3 protein: ASSSWQGAYGEETQY

V gene: TRBV27
J gene: TRBJ1-2
clone size: few
CDR3 protein: ASSLKFTGIGYT

V gene: TRBV2
J gene: TRBJ1-4
clone size: NA
CDR3 protein: ASSDRDVTGNEKLF

V gene: TRBV9
J gene: TRBJ1-4
clone size: few
CDR3 protein: ASSVEPLPAGNNEKLF

V gene: TRBV7-2
J gene: TRBJ2-5
clone size: many
CDR3 protein: ASSLTGRYGETQY

V gene: TRBV5-5
J gene: TRBJ1-3
clone size: NA
CDR3 protein: ASRPTSNSGNTIY

V gene: TRBV29-1
J gene: TRBJ1-1
clone size: many
CDR3 protein: SVLMGAHTEAF

V gene: TRBV7-2
J gene: TRBJ2-3
clone size: many
CDR3 protein: ASSLVSGDQASTQY

V gene: TRBV5-1
J gene: TRBJ1-1
clone size: few
CDR3 protein: ASSLVSRTEAF

V gene: TRBV28
J gene: TRBJ1-1
clone size: many
CDR3 protein: ASSLGPGQPEAF

V gene: TRBV4-3
J gene: TRBJ2-6
clone size: few
CDR3 protein: ASSQLASGANVLT

V gene: TRBV9
J gene: TRBJ2-5
clone size: many
CDR3 protein: ASSGLAGPETQY

V gene: TRBV19
J gene: TRBJ1-2
clone size: many
CDR3 protein: ASSRTGDHGYT

V gene: TRBV14
J gene: TRBJ1-2
clone size: many
CDR3 protein: ASSQVLGGYNYGYT

V gene: TRBV5-1
J gene: TRBJ1-2
clone size: few
CDR3 protein: ASSVFRNDDGYT

V gene: TRBV7-2
J gene: TRBJ1-1
clone size: few
CDR3 protein: ASSATTGVFTEAF

V gene: TRBV30
J gene: TRBJ2-5
clone size: NA
CDR3 protein: AWSAPQTQY

V gene: TRBV7-2
J gene: TRBJ2-3
clone size: many
CDR3 protein: ASSLDSVSADTQY

V gene: TRBV7-2
J gene: TRBJ2-3
clone size: many
CDR3 protein: ASRKTDTQY

V gene: TRBV11-2
J gene: TRBJ1-2
clone size: NA
CDR3 protein: ASSRKPRGPGEGYT

V gene: TRBV6-2/TRBV6-3
J gene: TRBJ2-6
clone size: NA
CDR3 protein: ASSYPIRGSGANILT

V gene: TRBV19
J gene: TRBJ2-1
clone size: many
CDR3 protein: ASSTLKTSSYNEQF

V gene: TRBV18
J gene: TRBJ2-7
clone size: NA
CDR3 protein: ASSPRQGAYEQY